This T cell receptor (beta chain) was found in a study of blood T cell repertoires in COVID-19. Between the trimmed V and J ends, which lost 3 bases and 5 bases, there was a span of 10 bases. Germline CDR1 is KGHSH and CDR2 is LQKENI. The CDR3 extends over 13 amino acids. Method: immunoSEQ multiplex PCR; TCRdb's copy keeps in-frame clones and lacks some. The table has a few hundred thousand clones, approximately 85% seen once. The J gene is TRBJ2-5, the V gene TRBV18; D is perhaps TRBD2 (6 bases). The material sequenced was peripheral blood. This TCR was sampled from a man in his fifties or sixties with active or convalescent COVID-19. For the CDR3, the DNA is TGTGCCAGCTCACCGGGCGGGGCGGAGACCCAGTACTTC. Translated: CASSPGGAETQYF.